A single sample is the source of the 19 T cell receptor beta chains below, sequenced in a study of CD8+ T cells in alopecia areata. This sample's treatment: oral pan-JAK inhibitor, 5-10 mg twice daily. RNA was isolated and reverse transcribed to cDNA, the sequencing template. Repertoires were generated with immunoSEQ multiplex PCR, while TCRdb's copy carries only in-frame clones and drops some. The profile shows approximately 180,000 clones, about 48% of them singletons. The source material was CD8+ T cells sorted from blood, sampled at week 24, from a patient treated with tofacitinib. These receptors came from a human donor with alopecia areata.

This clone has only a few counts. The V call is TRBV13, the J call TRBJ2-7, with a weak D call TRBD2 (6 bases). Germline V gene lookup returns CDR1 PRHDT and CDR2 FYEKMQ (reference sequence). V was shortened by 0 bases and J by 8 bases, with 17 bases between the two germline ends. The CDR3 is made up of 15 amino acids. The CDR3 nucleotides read TGTGCCAGCAGCTTAGGGGGGCGACTAGAGCACCAGCAGTACTTC. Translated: CASSLGGRLEHQQYF.

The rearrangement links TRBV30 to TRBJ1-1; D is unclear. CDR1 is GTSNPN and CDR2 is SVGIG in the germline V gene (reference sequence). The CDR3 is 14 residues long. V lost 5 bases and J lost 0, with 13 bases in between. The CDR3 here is CAWSFEYMNTEAFF. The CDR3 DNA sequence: TGTGCCTGGTCTTTCGAGTACATGAACACTGAAGCTTTCTTT.

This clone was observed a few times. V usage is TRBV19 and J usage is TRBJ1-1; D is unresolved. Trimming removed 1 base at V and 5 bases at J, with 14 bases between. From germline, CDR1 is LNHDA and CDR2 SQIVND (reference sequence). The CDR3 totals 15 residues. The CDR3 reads CASSIGSGARTEAFF. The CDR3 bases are TGTGCCAGTAGTATAGGATCGGGAGCGAGGACTGAAGCTTTCTTT.

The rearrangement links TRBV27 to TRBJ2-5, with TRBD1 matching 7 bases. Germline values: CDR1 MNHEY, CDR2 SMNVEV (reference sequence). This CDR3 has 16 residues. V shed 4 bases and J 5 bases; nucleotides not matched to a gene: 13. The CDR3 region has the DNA TGTGCCAGCAGTTCGGCGACCGACAGGGTAAAGGAGACCCAGTACTTC. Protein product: CASSSATDRVKETQYF.

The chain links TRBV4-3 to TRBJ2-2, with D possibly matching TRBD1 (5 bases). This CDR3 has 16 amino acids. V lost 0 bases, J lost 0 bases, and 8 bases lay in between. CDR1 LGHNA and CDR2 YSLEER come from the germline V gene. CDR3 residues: CASSQDLTANTGELFF. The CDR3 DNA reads TGCGCCAGCAGCCAAGATTTGACAGCGAACACCGGGGAGCTGTTTTTT.

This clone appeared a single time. This CDR3 is CASSSGQGGIEQYF. CDR3 in DNA: TGTGCCAGCAGCTCGGGACAGGGCGGTATCGAGCAGTACTTC. The gene calls are TRBV7-9 and TRBJ2-7, with 9 bases fitting TRBD1. There are 14 residues in the CDR3. CDR1 is SEHNR and CDR2 is FQNEAQ in the germline V gene (reference sequence). V was pared by 4 bases and J by 6 bases, with 7 bases of the junction left unmatched.

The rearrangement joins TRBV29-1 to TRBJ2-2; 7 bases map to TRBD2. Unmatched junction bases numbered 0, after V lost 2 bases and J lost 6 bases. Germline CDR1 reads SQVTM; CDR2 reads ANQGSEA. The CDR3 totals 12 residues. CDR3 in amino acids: CSVERGAGELFF. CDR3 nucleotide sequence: TGCAGCGTTGAACGGGGGGCCGGGGAGCTGTTTTTT.

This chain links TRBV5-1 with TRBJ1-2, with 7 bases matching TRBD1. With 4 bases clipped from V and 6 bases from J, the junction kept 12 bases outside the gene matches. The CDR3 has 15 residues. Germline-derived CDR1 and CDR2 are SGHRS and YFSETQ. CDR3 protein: CASSGRQGGVDGYTF. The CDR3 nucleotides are TGCGCCAGCAGCGGAAGACAGGGAGGAGTCGATGGCTACACCTTC. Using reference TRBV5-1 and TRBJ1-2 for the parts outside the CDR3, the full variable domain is KAGVTQTPRYLIKTRGQQVTLSCSPISGHRSVSWYQQTPGQGLQFLFEYFSETQRNKGNFPGRFSGRQFSNSRSEMNVSTLELGDSALYLCASSGRQGGVDGYTFGSGTRLTVV.

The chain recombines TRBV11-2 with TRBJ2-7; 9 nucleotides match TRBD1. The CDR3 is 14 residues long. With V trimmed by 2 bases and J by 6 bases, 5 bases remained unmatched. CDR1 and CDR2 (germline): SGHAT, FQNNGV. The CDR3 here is CASSLRVTGGEQYF. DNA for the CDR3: TGTGCCAGCAGCTTACGGGTGACAGGGGGCGAGCAGTACTTC.

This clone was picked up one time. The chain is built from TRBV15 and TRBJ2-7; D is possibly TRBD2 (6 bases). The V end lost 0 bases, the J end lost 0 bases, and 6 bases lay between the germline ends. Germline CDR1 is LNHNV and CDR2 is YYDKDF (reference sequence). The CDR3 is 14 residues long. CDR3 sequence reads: CATSRDGGSYEQYF. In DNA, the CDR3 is TGTGCCACCAGCAGAGACGGGGGCTCCTACGAGCAGTACTTC.

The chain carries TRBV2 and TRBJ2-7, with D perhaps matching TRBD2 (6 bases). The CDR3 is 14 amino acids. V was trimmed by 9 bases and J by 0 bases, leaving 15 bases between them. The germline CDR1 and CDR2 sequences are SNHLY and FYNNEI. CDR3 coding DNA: TGTGCCAGTACCCTGGGGGGTTACTCCTACGAGCAGTACTTC. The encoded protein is CASTLGGYSYEQYF.

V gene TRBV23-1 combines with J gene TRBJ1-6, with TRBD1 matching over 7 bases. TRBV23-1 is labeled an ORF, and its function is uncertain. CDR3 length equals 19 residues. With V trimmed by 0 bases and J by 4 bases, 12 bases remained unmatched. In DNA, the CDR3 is TGCGCCAGCAGTCAATCACCGAGACAGGGTGTCCCATATAATTCACCCCTCCACTTT. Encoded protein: CASSQSPRQGVPYNSPLHF.

The CDR3 DNA sequence: TGTGCCAGCAGTCAGGGGACTAGCGGGATCACAGATACGCAGTATTTT. It specifies CASSQGTSGITDTQYF. V is TRBV6-6 and J is TRBJ2-3; 13 bases align to TRBD2. Trimming took 5 bases from V and 2 from J; bases not matched to a gene: 4. Per germline, CDR1 MNHNY and CDR2 SVGAGI (reference sequence). CDR3 length equals 16 residues.

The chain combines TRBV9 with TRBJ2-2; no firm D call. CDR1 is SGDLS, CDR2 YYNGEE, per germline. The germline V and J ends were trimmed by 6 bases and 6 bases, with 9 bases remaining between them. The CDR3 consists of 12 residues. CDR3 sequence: CASNVDAGELFF. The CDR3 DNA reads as TGTGCCAGCAACGTCGACGCCGGGGAGCTGTTTTTT.

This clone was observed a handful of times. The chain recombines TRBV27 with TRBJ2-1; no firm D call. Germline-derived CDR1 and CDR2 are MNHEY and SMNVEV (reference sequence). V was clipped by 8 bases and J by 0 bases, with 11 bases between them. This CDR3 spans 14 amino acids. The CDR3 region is CASLGSDSYNEQFF. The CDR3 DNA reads TGTGCCAGCCTGGGGTCCGACTCCTACAATGAGCAGTTCTTC.

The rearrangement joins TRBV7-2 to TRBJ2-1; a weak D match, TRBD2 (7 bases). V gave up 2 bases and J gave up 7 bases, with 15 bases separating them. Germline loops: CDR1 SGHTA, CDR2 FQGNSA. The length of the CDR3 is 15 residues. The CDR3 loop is CASSLSGGHANEQFF. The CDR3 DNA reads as TGTGCCAGCAGCTTATCCGGGGGGCACGCAAATGAGCAGTTCTTC.

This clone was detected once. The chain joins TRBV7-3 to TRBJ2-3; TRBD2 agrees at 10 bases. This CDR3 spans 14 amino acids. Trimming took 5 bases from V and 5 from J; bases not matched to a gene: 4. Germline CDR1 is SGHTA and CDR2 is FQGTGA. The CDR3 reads CASSNSGGLDTQYF. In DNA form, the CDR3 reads TGTGCCAGCAGCAATAGCGGGGGGTTAGATACGCAGTATTTT.

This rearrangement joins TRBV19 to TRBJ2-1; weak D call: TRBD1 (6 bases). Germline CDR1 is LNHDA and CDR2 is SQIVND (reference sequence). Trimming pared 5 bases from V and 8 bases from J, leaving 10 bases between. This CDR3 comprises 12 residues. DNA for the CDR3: TGTGCCAGTAGTCTGTCAGGGGATGAGCAGTTCTTC. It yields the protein CASSLSGDEQFF.

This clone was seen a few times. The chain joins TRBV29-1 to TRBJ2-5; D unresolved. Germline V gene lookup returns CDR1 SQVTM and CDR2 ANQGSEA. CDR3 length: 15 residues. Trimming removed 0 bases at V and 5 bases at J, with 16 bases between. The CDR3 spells CSVEDGLVRTETQYF. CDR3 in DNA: TGCAGCGTTGAAGACGGTCTAGTGAGAACGGAGACCCAGTACTTC.